This T cell receptor beta chain was retrieved from a study of T-cell reconstitution after alpha-beta-depleted transplantation in children. This CDR3 comprises 16 residues. V dropped 0 bases and J dropped 2 bases, with 12 bases sitting between them. It was with unique molecular identifiers that the TCRbeta library was prepared. A single record per CDR3 protein comes from TCRdb applying MiXCR to the PCR reads. The sample yields about 980,000 distinct CDR3 sequences, around 30% seen once. The sequencing here drew on PBMCs, mostly from graft donor cells, taken 360 days after TCRalphabeta/CD19-depleted stem cell transplant. The chain carries TRBV12-3 or TRBV12-4 and TRBJ2-3, with D possibly being TRBD2 (6 bases). The TCR sequence derives from a boy less than two years old who had a stem cell transplant for SCID, so the T cells may come from the graft donor. The CDR3 is CASSLAGGSLTDTQYF. The CDR3 DNA sequence: TGTGCCAGCAGTTTAGCGGGGGGTTCACTCACAGATACGCAGTATTTT.